Sequencing of this T cell receptor (beta chain) was carried out in a study of T cells in Graves' hyperthyroidism and ophthalmopathy. Researchers took RNA transcripts and amplified the TCR beta CDR3 regions from them. TCR CDR3 regions were first amplified by RT-PCR with HTBI primers. From the multiplex PCR reads, TCRdb called clonotypes with MiXCR, one entry per CDR3 protein. Here the sample spans approximately 360,000 distinct CDR3 sequences, more than 20% being singletons. Of note for this clonotype: The limits of the CDR3 on the DNA are not certain, so only TCRdb's listed CDR3 is given.

Germline V CDR1 and CDR2: DFQATT, SNEGSKA (reference sequence). Counting both end residues, the CDR3 totals 14 amino acids. 10 ml of fresh peripheral blood supplied the PBMCs. The chain links TRBV20-1 to TRBJ2-5; the table's TRBD1 call for D was not verified on the DNA. Sequencing used blood. The source of this sequence is a man aged 50-59 years with Graves' hyperthyroidism. The CDR3 loop is CSAPLWGLQETQYF.